The 17 T cell receptor beta chains listed next were all sequenced from one sample in a study of blood T cells in healthy people across ages. With a J-beta primer mix and a sample-barcoded 5' primer, a second PCR ran about 6 to 11 cycles. TCRdb analysed the 5' RACE reads with MiXCR anew, one entry per CDR3 protein. Of around 1,900,000 distinct CDR3 sequences in the sample, 30% to 40% were seen once. The material sequenced was blood. The receptors shown here come from a human donor in good health.

V usage is TRBV4-3 and J usage is TRBJ1-4; no definite D call. Trimming shortened V by 0 bases and J by 4 bases, and 9 bases separated the two germline ends. The CDR3 contains 15 residues. From germline, CDR1 is LGHNA and CDR2 YSLEER. The CDR3 spells CASSQDWTSNEKLFF. DNA for the CDR3: TGCGCCAGCAGCCAAGATTGGACGAGTAATGAAAAACTGTTTTTT.

This clonotype has more than one count but fewer than ten. The V gene is TRBV15, the J gene TRBJ1-5; D unresolved. The V gene lost 5 bases and the J gene lost 5 bases, with 7 bases spanning the gap. This CDR3 has 12 residues. From germline, CDR1 is LNHNV and CDR2 YYDKDF (reference sequence). The CDR3 region has the DNA TGTGCCACCAGCCCTTCCGATCAGCCCCAGCATTTT. It encodes CATSPSDQPQHF.

This clonotype was seen a few times. The chain uses TRBV30 and TRBJ2-1, with D possibly called TRBD1 or TRBD2 (5 bases each). The CDR3 extends over 19 amino acids. The V end lost 0 bases, the J end lost 4 bases, and 25 bases lay between the germline ends. Germline assignment: CDR1 GTSNPN and CDR2 SVGIG (reference sequence). The CDR3, as DNA: TGTGCCTGGAGTGTGAGGAAAAGGGGACCCACGTTCCTTTACAATGAGCAGTTCTTC. Translation: CAWSVRKRGPTFLYNEQFF.

The chain uses TRBV27 and TRBJ2-3, with TRBD2 as a possible D gene (6 bases). The CDR3 runs 16 residues. Germline V gene sequence: CDR1 MNHEY, CDR2 SMNVEV (reference sequence). The V and J ends lost 5 bases and 4 bases respectively, with 19 bases between them. This chain's CDR3 is CASSLYRDSGSDTQYF. As DNA, the CDR3 is TGTGCCAGCAGTCTGTATCGGGACTCGGGGTCAGATACGCAGTATTTT.

V gene TRBV4-3 combines with J gene TRBJ2-1; 9 bases map to TRBD2. The CDR3 sequence is 17 residues long. Germline CDR1 reads LGHNA; CDR2 reads YSLEER. Trimming took 1 base from V and 5 from J; bases not matched to a gene: 9. CDR3 protein: CASSQVGSSGANNEQFF. CDR3 nucleotide sequence: TGCGCCAGCAGCCAAGTAGGGTCTAGCGGGGCTAACAATGAGCAGTTCTTC.

Remarks on this clonotype: A much larger clonotype is one base distant, so this may be a read error. V is TRBV5-1 and J is TRBJ2-5; tentatively, D is TRBD2 (5 bases). Germline CDR1 is SGHRS and CDR2 is YFSETQ. The CDR3 consists of 13 residues. In DNA form, the CDR3 reads TGCGCCAGCAGAACGGGGTCCCAAGAGACCCTGTACTTC. It is translated as CASRTGSQETLYF.

The rearrangement uses TRBV29-1 and TRBJ1-1; 7 bases are a match to TRBD1. V gave up 7 bases and J gave up 3 bases; unmatched junction bases: 5. The germline V gene encodes CDR1 SQVTM and CDR2 ANQGSEA. There are 12 residues in the CDR3. CDR3 DNA sequence: TGCAGCGGATCTGACAGGGACACTGAAGCTTTCTTT. It translates to CSGSDRDTEAFF.

The rearrangement links TRBV12-3 or TRBV12-4 to TRBJ1-2; the D gene is possibly TRBD1 (6 bases). V shed 2 bases and J shed 8 bases, with 15 bases lying between them. The CDR3 is made up of 14 amino acids. This CDR3 is CASSLIGGSWGYTF. CDR3 nucleotides: TGTGCCAGCAGTTTAATCGGGGGCTCTTGGGGCTACACCTTC.

The table lists this clonotype with a few counts. The chain combines TRBV9 with TRBJ2-4, with D perhaps matching TRBD2 (5 bases). The J call may be incorrect, as the DNA end agrees better with TRBJ2-5. The CDR3 runs 16 residues. Germline assignment: CDR1 SGDLS and CDR2 YYNGEE. The CDR3 here is CASSVVASEEGETQYF. The DNA for the CDR3 is TGTGCCAGCAGCGTAGTGGCCTCCGAAGAGGGAGAGACCCAGTACTTC.

This chain joins TRBV20-1 and TRBJ1-2; D is uncertain. The CDR3 has 11 residues. Germline V gene data show CDR1 as DFQATT and CDR2 as SNEGSKA (reference sequence). V was clipped by 3 bases and J by 8 bases, with 10 bases between them. The CDR3 DNA follows: TGCAGTGCTAGTTTAGCAGGCGGCTACACCTTC. Translation gives CSASLAGGYTF.

The gene calls are TRBV4-3 and TRBJ1-2; D unresolved. The CDR3 runs 17 residues. The germline V gene encodes CDR1 LGHNA and CDR2 YSLEER. The germline V and J ends were trimmed by 0 bases and 5 bases, with 19 bases remaining between them. The CDR3 DNA reads TGCGCCAGCAGCCAAGATTCTAGGTCCGGGTGGGAGTATGGCTACACCTTC. Protein: CASSQDSRSGWEYGYTF.

This chain joins TRBV6-1 and TRBJ1-4, with D uncertain. This CDR3 is 13 amino acids long. V shed 3 bases and J shed 8 bases, with 10 bases lying between them. The V gene's germline CDR1 is MNHNS and CDR2 SASEGT. CDR3 protein: CASSEGQSEKLFF. CDR3 DNA: TGTGCCAGCAGTGAGGGTCAGTCAGAAAAACTGTTTTTT.

The chain links TRBV7-2 to TRBJ2-5; D remains ambiguous. Germline CDR1 reads SGHTA; CDR2 reads FQGNSA. CDR3 length: 12 amino acids. The ends were cut back, 5 bases at V and 9 bases at J, with 13 bases in the middle. CDR3 protein: CASSLKGSAQYF. In nucleotides, the CDR3 is TGTGCCAGCAGCCTCAAAGGGTCGGCCCAGTACTTC.

The J gene is TRBJ2-1, the V gene TRBV10-3; 11 bases line up with TRBD2. CDR1 is ENHRY, CDR2 SYGVKD, per germline. V trimming: 4 bases; J trimming: 6 bases; junction bases outside the gene matches: 5. The CDR3 covers 15 residues. This chain's CDR3 is CAISVSGGASNEQFF. In DNA form, the CDR3 reads TGTGCCATCAGTGTTAGCGGGGGGGCCTCCAATGAGCAGTTCTTC.

The J gene is TRBJ2-3, the V gene TRBV6-2 or TRBV6-3; 15 bases agree with TRBD2. Germline V gene data show CDR1 as MNHEY and CDR2 as SVGEGT. V shed 6 bases and J 2 bases; nucleotides not matched to a gene: 12. The CDR3 has 19 residues. The CDR3 spells CASRLNPGLAGGHTDTQYF. The CDR3 DNA follows: TGTGCCAGCAGACTCAACCCGGGACTAGCGGGGGGCCACACAGATACGCAGTATTTT.

This chain links TRBV4-3 with TRBJ2-3; TRBD1 or TRBD2 may be the D gene (5 bases each). The germline V gene encodes CDR1 LGHNA and CDR2 YSLEER. The V and J ends lost 1 base and 6 bases respectively, with 14 bases between them. The CDR3 runs to 15 residues. The CDR3 nucleotides read TGCGCCAGCAGCCAAGGGGGACGGAAGCGCGATACGCAGTATTTT. Its protein is CASSQGGRKRDTQYF.

This clonotype was seen more than once but under ten times. CDR3 protein: CASFSTGTAVYEQYF. The CDR3 DNA follows: TGTGCCAGCTTCTCAACCGGGACAGCCGTCTACGAGCAGTACTTC. This chain uses TRBV6-6 with TRBJ2-7; 7 bases fit TRBD1. The V segment lost 8 bases and the J segment 3 bases; nucleotides outside the gene matches: 13. The CDR3 is 15 residues long. CDR1 is MNHNY, CDR2 SVGAGI, per germline (reference sequence).